Below, 2 T cell receptor beta chains from the same sample are listed, as sequenced in a study of control samples from healthy donors and cancer patients. Clones were read by immunoSEQ multiplex PCR, and TCRdb kept only the in-frame ones, dropping some. The table lists 200,000 or so clones, just under 95% of them singletons. What was sequenced was blood. The receptors originated from a man aged 50-59 years in good health.

The V call is TRBV2, the J call TRBJ1-1, with a tentative D call TRBD1 (5 bases). The germline V gene encodes CDR1 SNHLY and CDR2 FYNNEI. V shed 1 base and J shed 10 bases, with 16 bases lying between them. The CDR3 covers 14 residues. CDR3: CASSEGGDPLTAFF. CDR3 nucleotides: TGTGCCAGCAGTGAAGGTGGGGACCCATTAACAGCTTTCTTT.

The chain joins TRBV19 to TRBJ1-5; 8 bases are a match to TRBD1. The trim removed 3 bases at V and 4 bases at J, leaving 11 bases unmatched. The CDR3 has 17 residues. CDR1 LNHDA and CDR2 SQIVND come from the germline V gene (reference sequence). CDR3 sequence reads: CASSMLGRGHRNQPQHF. In DNA, the CDR3 is TGTGCCAGTAGTATGCTTGGCAGGGGGCATCGAAATCAGCCCCAGCATTTT.